This T cell receptor beta chain derives from a study of blood T cell repertoires in COVID-19. Across the study: Acute and convalescent COVID-19 specimens originated in the United States, Italy and Spain. T cells, B-cell-depleted T cells, or PBMCs supplied cDNA or gDNA.

This clone showed up just once. In the source study's methods: Counts of nucleated cells, estimated from reference gene primer amplification, were obtained. Profiling relied on immunoSEQ multiplex PCR, and the TCRdb table lists in-frame clones only, not all of them. V, J and clone size reflect that table, while D and trimming were determined from the DNA. Of roughly 110,000 clones in the sample, about 87% are singletons; the top ten hold 6.8%. J lost 5 bases, V lost 4 bases, and 0 bases had no gene match. The V gene's germline CDR1 is MNHEY and CDR2 SMNVEV (reference sequence). CDR3 size: 13 residues.

Sequencing was performed on peripheral blood. This chain uses TRBV27 with TRBJ1-1; 11 nucleotides match TRBD1. This sequence was found in a man in his fifties with active or convalescent COVID-19. In DNA, the CDR3 is TGTGCCAGCAGTTGGGACAGGGGGACTGAAGCTTTCTTT. It yields the protein CASSWDRGTEAFF.